Listed here are 24 T cell receptor beta chains from one sample, sequenced in a study of breast tumors, draining lymph nodes, adjacent tissues. The lymph nodes were axillary draining lymph nodes from breast cancer patients. From the multiplex PCR reads, TCRdb called clonotypes with MiXCR, one entry per CDR3 protein. The sample yields about 89,000 distinct CDR3 sequences, more than 25% seen once. Sequences were obtained from axillary lymph node tissue. All receptors derive from a female donor with breast cancer. Some clones in this sample may be carry-over from other donors' samples.

By sample fraction, this clonotype is medium-sized (0.01 to 0.1%). The chain is built from TRBV7-2 and TRBJ1-2; 8 bases fit TRBD1. Per the germline V gene, CDR1 is SGHTA and CDR2 is FQGNSA. CDR3 length equals 13 residues. V shed 6 bases and J 7 bases; nucleotides not matched to a gene: 7. CDR3 residues: CASSRQGTGGYTF. CDR3 coding DNA: TGTGCCAGCAGTCGACAGGGGACTGGTGGCTACACCTTC.

The chain has TRBV6-6 and TRBJ2-1; the match to TRBD1 covers 10 bases. This CDR3 contains 16 residues. J lost 8 bases, V lost 5 bases, and 12 bases had no gene match. Germline assignment: CDR1 MNHNY and CDR2 SVGAGI (reference sequence). The CDR3 protein is CASSKTGTGVSHEQFF. The CDR3 DNA sequence: TGTGCCAGCAGTAAGACCGGGACAGGGGTCTCCCATGAGCAGTTCTTC.

The chain couples TRBV18 to TRBJ1-1, with TRBD1 matching over 9 bases. The CDR3 covers 12 residues. Germline V gene lookup returns CDR1 KGHSH and CDR2 LQKENI. With V trimmed by 6 bases and J by 5 bases, 1 base remained unmatched. In DNA form, the CDR3 reads TGTGCCAGCTCGGACAGGGGAACTGAAGCTTTCTTT. It translates to CASSDRGTEAFF. Full variable domain (outside the CDR3, taken from reference TRBV18 and TRBJ1-1): NAGVMQNPRHLVRRRGQEARLRCSPMKGHSHVYWYRQLPEEGLKFMVYLQKENIIDESGMPKERFSAEFPKEGPSILRIQQVVRGDSAAYFCASSDRGTEAFFGQGTRLTVV.

This clonotype occurred many times. The chain uses TRBV11-2 and TRBJ2-1, with D perhaps matching TRBD1 (7 bases). V gave up 8 bases and J gave up 7 bases, with 24 bases separating them. CDR1 and CDR2 (germline): SGHAT, FQNNGV. This CDR3 is 16 amino acids long. The CDR3 sequence is CASWNRGTGVGNEQFF. The CDR3 nucleotides read TGTGCCAGCTGGAACAGGGGAACGGGAGTGGGAAATGAGCAGTTCTTC.

This clonotype was found many times. The V call is TRBV5-8, the J call TRBJ1-2; possibly TRBD1 for D (5 bases). The V and J ends lost 4 bases and 8 bases respectively, with 24 bases between them. Germline loops: CDR1 SGHTS, CDR2 YDEGEE. The CDR3 is made up of 16 amino acids. CDR3: CASSLDWGRGRGGYTF. CDR3 nucleotide sequence: TGTGCCAGCAGCCTGGATTGGGGTAGGGGCAGAGGGGGCTACACCTTC.

In its sample, this clonotype was seen once. At one end the junction does not follow the germline gene, possibly because of a read error. The gene calls are TRBV9 and TRBJ2-1; no definite D call. The CDR3 has 15 residues. Germline V gene sequence: CDR1 SGDLS, CDR2 YYNGEE. CDR3 residues: CASSMGSSSYNEPFF. CDR3 coding DNA: TGTGCCAGCAGCATGGGCTCGAGCTCCTACAATGAGCCGTTCTTC.

This chain uses TRBV12-3 or TRBV12-4 with TRBJ2-3, with D perhaps TRBD2 (6 bases). CDR3 length: 16 amino acids. Trimming left V 7 bases short and J 3 bases short, with 20 bases between. CDR3 sequence reads: CASTYPGGSGTDTQYF. The CDR3 DNA reads as TGTGCCAGCACCTATCCTGGGGGGAGTGGGACAGATACGCAGTATTTT.

The gene calls are TRBV9 and TRBJ2-1; maybe TRBD1 (6 bases). V dropped 4 bases and J dropped 4 bases, with 12 bases sitting between them. Germline CDR1 and CDR2: SGDLS and YYNGEE. CDR3 length: 14 amino acids. CDR3 sequence reads: CASSKIGQYNEQFF. The CDR3 DNA reads as TGTGCCAGCAGCAAGATTGGACAGTACAATGAGCAGTTCTTC.

This clonotype was picked up many times. J is TRBJ2-3 and V is TRBV6-1; weak D call: TRBD2 (5 bases). CDR1 and CDR2 (germline): MNHNS, SASEGT. CDR3 length equals 14 residues. V lost 10 bases and J lost 2, with 16 bases in between. DNA of the CDR3: TGTGCCACAGAAACTAGGTACCTCACAGATACGCAGTATTTT. This encodes CATETRYLTDTQYF.

This clonotype was observed many times. The J gene is TRBJ1-3, the V gene TRBV11-2; no clear D gene. The CDR3 has 15 residues. CDR1 SGHAT and CDR2 FQNNGV come from the germline V gene. V was pared by 1 base and J by 0 bases, with 7 bases between. In DNA form, the CDR3 reads TGTGCCAGCAGCTTAGTGGGCAGCTCTGGAAACACCATATATTTT. Amino acids: CASSLVGSSGNTIYF.

This clonotype has a count of ten or more. V usage is TRBV4-1 and J usage is TRBJ2-1; TRBD2 matches at 8 bases. In germline, CDR1 is MGHRA, CDR2 YSYEKL. V was clipped by 1 base and J by 6 bases; unmatched bases: 5. The CDR3 spans 15 residues. DNA of the CDR3: TGCGCCAGCAGCCAAGTACTAGCGGAGTCCAATGAGCAGTTCTTC. It translates to CASSQVLAESNEQFF.

About this clonotype itself: Possible read error: a much larger clone is one base away. The CDR3 sequence: CASSLAPGVGGNTIYF. The DNA for the CDR3 is TGTGCCAGCAGCTTAGCGCCCGGGGTAGGTGGAAACACCATATATTTT. V gene TRBV5-4 combines with J gene TRBJ1-3; D uncertain. This CDR3 is built from 16 residues. V gave up 2 bases and J gave up 3 bases, with 15 bases separating them. The V gene's germline CDR1 is SGHNT and CDR2 YYREEE (reference sequence). The full variable domain, rest sourced from reference TRBV5-4 and TRBJ1-3, is ETGVTQSPTHLIKTRGQQVTLRCSSQSGHNTVSWYQQALGQGPQFIFQYYREEENGRGNFPPRFSGLQFPNYSSELNVNALELDDSALYLCASSLAPGVGGNTIYFGEGSWLTVV.

V is TRBV6-2 or TRBV6-3 and J is TRBJ1-2; D gene ambiguous. V dropped 10 bases and J dropped 1 base, with 22 bases sitting between them. The length of the CDR3 is 16 residues. CDR1 is MNHEY and CDR2 is SVGEGT in the germline V gene. The CDR3 coding sequence is TGTGCCATAGGGCCCGGCAGGTATGGGGATAACTATGGCTACACCTTC. This gives the protein CAIGPGRYGDNYGYTF.

The chain is built from TRBV5-4 and TRBJ2-5; possible D gene TRBD2, 7 bases. V dropped 4 bases and J dropped 2 bases, with 18 bases sitting between them. The CDR3 extends over 16 amino acids. From germline, CDR1 is SGHNT and CDR2 YYREEE (reference sequence). The CDR3 nucleotides read TGTGCCAGCAGCAAGGGGGGGGCCCCGCGTCAAGAGACCCAGTACTTC. This gives the protein CASSKGGAPRQETQYF.

With respect to this clonotype: A much more abundant neighbour one base away suggests this may be a read error. This chain joins TRBV5-1 and TRBJ2-2; tentatively, D is TRBD2 (5 bases). The CDR3 sequence is 16 residues long. Germline V lookup: CDR1 SGHRS, CDR2 YFSETQ. CDR3 in DNA: TGCGCCAGCGGCTTGAGCGCCCGGGCGAGGGCCGGGGAGCTGTTTTTT. Its translation is CASGLSARARAGELFF. Looking up the rest from reference TRBV5-1 and TRBJ2-2 gives the full variable domain: KAGVTQTPRYLIKTRGQQVTLSCSPISGHRSVSWYQQTPGQGLQFLFEYFSETQRNKGNFPGRFSGRQFSNSRSEMNVSTLELGDSALYLCASGLSARARAGELFFGEGSRLTVL.

On this clonotype: This sequence may be a read error, since a much larger clone differs from it by one base. The genes are TRBV12-3 or TRBV12-4 and TRBJ2-3; TRBD2 aligns across 11 bases. This CDR3 comprises 15 residues. CDR3 in DNA: TGTGCCAGCAGTAGACTAGCGGGACGCACAGATACGCAGTGTTTT. This translates into CASSRLAGRTDTQCF.

The sample holds many counts of this clonotype. This chain joins TRBV12-3 or TRBV12-4 and TRBJ1-2; perhaps TRBD1 as D (5 bases). With 8 bases removed from V and 8 bases from J, the gap between germline ends came to 18 bases. The CDR3 totals 13 residues. CDR3 residues: CASGRQGFSGYTF. CDR3 DNA sequence: TGTGCCAGCGGACGTCAGGGTTTCTCGGGCTACACCTTC.

The table lists this clonotype with many counts. The chain employs TRBV7-9 and TRBJ2-1; 7 nucleotides line up with TRBD1. V trimming: 1 base; J trimming: 2 bases; junction bases outside the gene matches: 2. Germline V gives CDR1 SEHNR, CDR2 FQNEAQ (reference sequence). The CDR3 is made up of 15 amino acids. CDR3 residues: CASSLGQGAYNEQFF. In DNA form, the CDR3 reads TGTGCCAGCAGCTTAGGGCAGGGGGCCTACAATGAGCAGTTCTTC.

This clonotype was counted at least ten times. The chain links TRBV11-2 to TRBJ2-7; 7 bases align to TRBD2. Germline values: CDR1 SGHAT, CDR2 FQNNGV. V dropped 1 base and J dropped 0; count of bases not matched to a gene: 3. CDR3 length equals 15 residues. The CDR3 loop reads CASSLGSGASYEQYF. The CDR3 DNA follows: TGTGCCAGCAGCTTAGGCAGCGGGGCCTCCTACGAGCAGTACTTC.

This clonotype came up a few times. This sequence may be a read error, since a much larger clone differs from it by one base. V and J are TRBV5-8 and TRBJ2-1; D may be TRBD2 (5 bases). The CDR3 has 16 residues. Germline assignment: CDR1 SGHTS and CDR2 YDEGEE. The CDR3 region is CANSTLVLTTYNEQFF. In DNA form, the CDR3 reads TGTGCCAACAGCACCCTAGTTCTGACTACCTACAATGAGCAGTTCTTC.

The chain carries TRBV19 and TRBJ2-1; 7 bases are a match to TRBD1. The CDR3 is 13 residues long. Germline lookup yields CDR1 LNHDA and CDR2 SQIVND (reference sequence). Trimming took 6 bases from V and 4 from J; bases not matched to a gene: 3. The CDR3 nucleotides are TGTGCCAGTAGACTGGGACAGTACAATGAGCAGTTCTTC. Translation: CASRLGQYNEQFF.

In its sample, this clonotype was seen many times. Since a much larger clone is just one base distant, this may be a read error. The rearrangement joins TRBV19 to TRBJ1-6; no clear D gene. Germline loops: CDR1 LNHDA, CDR2 SQIVND (reference sequence). The CDR3 is 18 amino acids. The CDR3 spells CASKPGTSAGTDNSPPHF. The CDR3 region has the DNA TGTGCCTCCAAACCTGGAACCTCGGCGGGAACTGATAATTCACCCCCCCACTTT.

This clonotype has at least ten counts. The chain joins TRBV15 to TRBJ2-7; unclear D gene. There are 13 residues in the CDR3. Germline V gene lookup returns CDR1 LNHNV and CDR2 YYDKDF (reference sequence). Trimming pared 0 bases from V and 4 bases from J, leaving 7 bases between. The CDR3 loop is CATSRDPKYEQYF. The DNA for the CDR3 is TGTGCCACCAGCAGAGATCCTAAATACGAGCAGTACTTC.

Details on this clonotype: This could be a read error, since a much larger clone is one nucleotide away. V is TRBV6-1 and J is TRBJ2-1; D gene unclear. From germline, CDR1 is MNHNS and CDR2 SASEGT. This CDR3 region has 13 residues. V gave up 11 bases and J gave up 6 bases, with 17 bases separating them. In DNA, the CDR3 is TGTGCCGGATCCCAAACCGTCGGCAATGAGCAGTTCTTC. It translates to CAGSQTVGNEQFF.